Below are 10 T cell receptor beta chains sequenced from a single sample in a study of T cells in Graves' hyperthyroidism and ophthalmopathy. From RNA transcripts, TCR beta CDR3 regions were amplified. First-round RT-PCR with HTBI primers amplified the TCR CDR3 region. TCRdb re-analysed the multiplex PCR reads in MiXCR, keeping a single row per CDR3 protein. Altogether 500,000 or so distinct CDR3 sequences are present, about 16% being singletons, with the ten largest covering roughly 29%. The specimen sequenced was blood. Receptors were obtained from a woman aged 25-40 years with Graves' ophthalmopathy.

The chain combines TRBV20-1 with TRBJ2-1, with a tentative D call TRBD2 (5 bases). From germline, CDR1 is DFQATT and CDR2 SNEGSKA (reference sequence). CDR3 size: 15 residues. Deletions cut 0 bases from V and 2 bases from J, with 11 bases between. DNA for the CDR3: TGCAGTGCTAGAGAGGACTCGGGCCCCTACAATGAGCAGTTCTTC. This codes for CSAREDSGPYNEQFF.

There are a few counts of this clonotype. The chain combines TRBV6-1 with TRBJ2-7; 14 bases align to TRBD2. CDR3 length: 14 amino acids. Germline CDR1 MNHNS, CDR2 SASEGT. The ends lost 6 bases at V and 2 bases at J; junction bases unmatched: 0. Here the CDR3 DNA reads TGTGCCAGCAGGGGACTAGCGGGAGCCTACGAGCAGTACTTC. Translated, it gives CASRGLAGAYEQYF.

This clonotype was counted a few times. The rearrangement uses TRBV6-9 and TRBJ2-7; 10 bases fit TRBD2. In germline, CDR1 is MNHGY, CDR2 SVAAGI. This CDR3 has 14 amino acids. With 3 bases clipped from V and 9 bases from J, the junction kept 8 bases outside the gene matches. For the CDR3, the DNA is TGTGCCAGCAGTTACGTAGCGGGAGGAGGGGTGCAGTACTTC. It is translated as CASSYVAGGGVQYF.

The J gene is TRBJ1-5, the V gene TRBV5-5, with D unclear. Between the trimmed V and J ends, which lost 4 bases and 2 bases, there was a span of 16 bases. The germline CDR1 and CDR2 sequences are SGHKS and YYEKEE (reference sequence). The CDR3 totals 16 residues. In DNA, the CDR3 is TGTGCCAGCAGCATGGCCTGGGGTCTAGGCAATCAGCCCCAGCATTTT. It yields the protein CASSMAWGLGNQPQHF. Supplemented by reference TRBV5-5 and TRBJ1-5, the full variable domain reads DAGVTQSPTHLIKTRGQQVTLRCSPISGHKSVSWYQQVLGQGPQFIFQYYEKEERGRGNFPDRFSARQFPNYSSELNVNALLLGDSALYLCASSMAWGLGNQPQHFGDGTRLSIL.

The chain joins TRBV9 to TRBJ2-3; no reliable D call. The CDR3 covers 15 residues. With 0 bases removed from V and 3 bases from J, the gap between germline ends came to 11 bases. Germline V gene data show CDR1 as SGDLS and CDR2 as YYNGEE. The CDR3 DNA is TGTGCCAGCAGCGTAGAGGATAGGGTGACAGATACGCAGTATTTT. Its translation: CASSVEDRVTDTQYF. Full variable domain (rest looked up from reference TRBV9 and TRBJ2-3): DSGVTQTPKHLITATGQRVTLRCSPRSGDLSVYWYQQSLDQGLQFLIQYYNGEERAKGNILERFSAQQFPDLHSELNLSSLELGDSALYFCASSVEDRVTDTQYFGPGTRLTVL.

This clonotype was seen only once. This may stem from a read error, because a much larger clone lies one nucleotide away. In this CDR3 the conserved last residue, phenylalanine or tryptophan, is missing, so a read error is likely. The J gene is TRBJ2-2, the V gene TRBV7-9; possibly TRBD1 for D (6 bases). The V gene's germline CDR1 is SEHNR and CDR2 FQNEAQ (reference sequence). Between the trimmed V and J ends, which lost 5 bases and 3 bases, there was a span of 10 bases. The CDR3 has 14 residues. CDR3 DNA sequence: TGTGCCAGCAGCCAAGGGACACACACCGGGGAGCTGTTTTCT. Residues: CASSQGTHTGELFS.

The V gene is TRBV27, the J gene TRBJ2-3; no firm D call. Germline CDR1 and CDR2: MNHEY and SMNVEV (reference sequence). CDR3 size: 14 residues. The ends were cut back, 8 bases at V and 2 bases at J, with 14 bases in the middle. The DNA of the CDR3 is TGTGCCAGCGGATCCCCTCGGGCCACAGATACGCAGTATTTT. It yields the protein CASGSPRATDTQYF.

Many counts were recorded for this clonotype. The chain recombines TRBV11-3 with TRBJ2-1, with D possibly matching TRBD2 (6 bases). The germline CDR1 and CDR2 sequences are SGHNT and YENEEA. CDR3 length: 17 amino acids. Trimming cost V 0 bases and J 0 bases, with 12 bases left between them. CDR3 loop: CASSLEGGSSSYNEQFF. The CDR3 DNA follows: TGTGCCAGCAGCTTAGAGGGGGGTAGTAGCTCCTACAATGAGCAGTTCTTC.

Written as DNA, the CDR3 is TGTGCCAGCAGCTCACCGGGACTAGCCACCTACAATGAGCAGTTCTTC. As protein: CASSSPGLATYNEQFF. The rearrangement joins TRBV7-3 to TRBJ2-1; 9 bases fit TRBD2. V was clipped by 4 bases and J by 2 bases; unmatched bases: 6. The CDR3 consists of 16 residues. Germline-derived CDR1 and CDR2 are SGHTA and FQGTGA. The full variable domain, rest sourced from reference TRBV7-3 and TRBJ2-1, is GAGVSQTPSNKVTEKGKYVELRCDPISGHTALYWYRQSLGQGPEFLIYFQGTGAADDSGLPNDRFFAVRPEGSVSTLKIQRTERGDSAVYLCASSSPGLATYNEQFFGPGTRLTVL.

The J gene is TRBJ2-7, the V gene TRBV5-4; 7 bases fit TRBD2. This CDR3 has 16 amino acids. Looked up from germline, CDR1 is SGHNT and CDR2 is YYREEE (reference sequence). V was pared by 0 bases and J by 5 bases, with 11 bases of the junction left unmatched. The CDR3 DNA reads TGTGCCAGCAGCTTGGGAGTCGCGGGAGTTCGGGACGAGCAGTACTTC. It yields the protein CASSLGVAGVRDEQYF.